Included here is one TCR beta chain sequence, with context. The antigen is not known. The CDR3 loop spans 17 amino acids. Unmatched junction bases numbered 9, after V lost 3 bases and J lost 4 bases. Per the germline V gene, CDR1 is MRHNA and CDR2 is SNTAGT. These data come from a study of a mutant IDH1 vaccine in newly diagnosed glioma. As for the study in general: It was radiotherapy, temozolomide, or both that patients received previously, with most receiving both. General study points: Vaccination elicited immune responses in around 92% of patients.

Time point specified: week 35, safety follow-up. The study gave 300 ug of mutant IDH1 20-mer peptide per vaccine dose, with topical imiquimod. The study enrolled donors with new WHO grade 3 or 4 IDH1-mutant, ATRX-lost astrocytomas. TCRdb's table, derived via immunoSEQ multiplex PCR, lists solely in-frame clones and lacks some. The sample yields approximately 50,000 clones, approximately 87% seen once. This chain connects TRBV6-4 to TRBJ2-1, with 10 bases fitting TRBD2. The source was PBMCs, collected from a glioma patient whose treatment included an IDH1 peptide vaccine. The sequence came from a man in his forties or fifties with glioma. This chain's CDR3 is CASSDSELAGRYNEQFF. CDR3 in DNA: TGTGCCAGCAGTGATTCAGAACTAGCGGGAAGATACAATGAGCAGTTCTTC.